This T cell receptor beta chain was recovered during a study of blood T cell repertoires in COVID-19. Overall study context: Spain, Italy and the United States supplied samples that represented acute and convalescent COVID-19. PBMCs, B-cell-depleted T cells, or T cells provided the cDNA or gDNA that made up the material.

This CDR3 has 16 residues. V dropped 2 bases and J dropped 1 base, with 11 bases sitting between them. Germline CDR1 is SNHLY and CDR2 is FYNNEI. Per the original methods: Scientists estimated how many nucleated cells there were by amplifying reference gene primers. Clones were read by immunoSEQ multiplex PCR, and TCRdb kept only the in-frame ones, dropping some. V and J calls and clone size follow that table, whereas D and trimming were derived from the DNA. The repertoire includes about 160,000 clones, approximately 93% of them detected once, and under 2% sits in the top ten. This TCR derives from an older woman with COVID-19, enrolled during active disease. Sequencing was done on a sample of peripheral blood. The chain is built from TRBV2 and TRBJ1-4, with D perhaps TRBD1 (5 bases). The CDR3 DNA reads TGTGCCAGCAGTGAACTCCCGGGGGGAACTAATGAAAAACTGTTTTTT. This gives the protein CASSELPGGTNEKLFF. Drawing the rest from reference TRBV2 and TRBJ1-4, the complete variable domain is EPEVTQTPSHQVTQMGQEVILRCVPISNHLYFYWYRQILGQKVEFLVSFYNNEISEKSEIFDDQFSVERPDGSNFTLKIRSTKLEDSAMYFCASSELPGGTNEKLFFGSGTQLSVL.